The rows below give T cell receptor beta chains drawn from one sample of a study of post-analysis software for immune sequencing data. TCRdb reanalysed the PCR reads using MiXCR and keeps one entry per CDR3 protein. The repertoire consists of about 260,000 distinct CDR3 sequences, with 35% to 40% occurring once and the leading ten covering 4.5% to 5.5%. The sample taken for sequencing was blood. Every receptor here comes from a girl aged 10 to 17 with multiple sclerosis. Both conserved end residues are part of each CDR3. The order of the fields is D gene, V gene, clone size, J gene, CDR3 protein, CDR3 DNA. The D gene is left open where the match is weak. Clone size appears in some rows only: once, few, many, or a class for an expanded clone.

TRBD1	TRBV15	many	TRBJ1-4	CATSRVKGQGNEKLFF	TGTGCCACCAGCAGGGTAAAAGGACAGGGGAATGAAAAACTGTTTTTT
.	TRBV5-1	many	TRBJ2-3	CASSLLQDTQYF	TGCGCCAGCAGCTTGCTGCAAGATACGCAGTATTTT
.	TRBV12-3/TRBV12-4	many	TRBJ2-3	CASSPGVPTDTQYF	TGCGCCAGCTCCCCTGGGGTTCCCACAGATACGCAGTATTTT
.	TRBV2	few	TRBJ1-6	CASSASRPLHF	TGTGCCAGCAGTGCTTCAAGGCCCCTCCACTTT
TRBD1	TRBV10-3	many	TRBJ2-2	CAIRGLEGARTGELFF	TGTGCCATCAGGGGCCTAGAGGGGGCGCGAACCGGGGAGCTGTTTTTT
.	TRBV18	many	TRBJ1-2	CASSPLDSAGYTF	TGTGCCAGCTCACCCCTGGACAGTGCTGGCTACACCTTC
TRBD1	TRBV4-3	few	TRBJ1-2	CASSQDMGQNYGYTF	TGCGCCAGCAGCCAAGATATGGGACAGAACTATGGCTACACCTTC
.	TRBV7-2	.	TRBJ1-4	CASSITRQGDEKLFF	TGTGCCAGCAGCATCACCCGCCAGGGAGATGAAAAACTGTTTTTT
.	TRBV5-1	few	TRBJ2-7	CASSASWGLRGEQYF	TGCGCCAGCAGCGCTAGCTGGGGCCTCCGTGGCGAGCAGTACTTC
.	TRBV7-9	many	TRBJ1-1	CASQDRNTEAFF	TGTGCCAGTCAGGACAGGAACACTGAAGCTTTCTTT
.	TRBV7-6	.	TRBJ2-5	CASSLVRGRTLNQETQYF	TGTGCCAGCAGCTTAGTTAGGGGCCGAACCCTCAACCAAGAGACCCAGTACTTC
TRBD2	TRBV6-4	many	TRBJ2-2	CASSVRESGELFF	TGTGCCAGCAGTGTGCGGGAGTCCGGGGAGCTGTTTTTT
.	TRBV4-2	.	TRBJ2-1	CASSSGTHREEEFF	TGTGCCAGCAGCTCCGGGACCCACCGCGAGGAAGAGTTCTTC
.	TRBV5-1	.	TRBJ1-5	CASSPTVGLEQPQHF	TGCGCCAGCAGCCCCACAGTGGGGTTGGAACAGCCCCAGCATTTT
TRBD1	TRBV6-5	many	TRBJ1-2	CASSADRGRGGYTF	TGTGCCAGCAGCGCGGACAGGGGCAGAGGTGGCTACACCTTC
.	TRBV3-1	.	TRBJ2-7	CASRDTEAKHEQYF	TGTGCCAGCCGGGATACAGAAGCAAAACATGAGCAGTACTTC
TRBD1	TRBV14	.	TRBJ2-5	CASSLETGETQYF	TGTGCCAGCAGCCTAGAGACAGGGGAGACCCAGTACTTC
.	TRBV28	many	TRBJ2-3	CASSSSSPNGIDTQYF	TGTGCCAGCAGTTCGTCTAGCCCCAACGGGATAGATACGCAGTATTTT
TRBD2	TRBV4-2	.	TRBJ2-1	CASSQEGTSGSLSYNEQFF	TGTGCCAGCAGCCAAGAGGGTACTAGCGGGAGTTTGTCCTACAATGAGCAGTTCTTC
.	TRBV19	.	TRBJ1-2	CASSIKGSVGYTF	TGTGCCAGTAGTATCAAGGGTTCAGTTGGCTACACCTTC
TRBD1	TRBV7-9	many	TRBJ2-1	CASSLGAGGYGDEQFF	TGTGCCAGCAGCTTAGGGGCAGGGGGATATGGTGATGAGCAGTTCTTC
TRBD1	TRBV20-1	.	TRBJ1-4	CSAQQGVEKLFF	TGCAGTGCTCAACAGGGGGTGGAAAAACTGTTTTTT
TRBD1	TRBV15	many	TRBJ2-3	CATSTGDRRLSTDTQYF	TGTGCCACCAGCACGGGGGACAGGCGATTATCCACAGATACGCAGTATTTT
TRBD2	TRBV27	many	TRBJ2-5	CASAVRGGLQETQYF	TGTGCCAGCGCGGTCCGGGGGGGGCTCCAAGAGACCCAGTACTTC
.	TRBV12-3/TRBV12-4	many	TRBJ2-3	CASRTGTITDTQYF	TGTGCCAGCAGGACCGGGACCATCACAGATACGCAGTATTTT
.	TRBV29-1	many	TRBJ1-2	CSVDHTQEGSPYGYTF	TGCAGCGTTGACCATACACAGGAGGGATCCCCCTATGGCTACACCTTC
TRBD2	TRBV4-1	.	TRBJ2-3	CASSQDRVRLAGADTQYF	TGCGCCAGCAGCCAAGATAGAGTGCGGCTAGCGGGTGCAGATACGCAGTATTTT
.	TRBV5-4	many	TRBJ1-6	CASSLQGGNSPLHF	TGTGCCAGCAGCCTACAGGGTGGTAATTCACCCCTCCACTTT
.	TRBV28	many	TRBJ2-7	CASSLRQSYEQYF	TGTGCCAGCAGTTTACGGCAGTCCTACGAGCAGTACTTC
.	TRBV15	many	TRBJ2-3	CATSDNADTQYF	TGTGCCACCTCAGACAACGCAGATACGCAGTATTTT
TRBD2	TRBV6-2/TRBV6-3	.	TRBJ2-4	CASSYSTGGGHSKNIQYF	TGTGCCAGCAGTTACTCGACTGGCGGGGGGCACTCCAAAAACATTCAGTACTTC
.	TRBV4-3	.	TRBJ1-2	CASSQDGLEGDPNYGYTF	TGCGCCAGCAGCCAAGACGGTCTGGAAGGGGACCCTAACTATGGCTACACCTTC
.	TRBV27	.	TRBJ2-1	CAATARNEQFF	TGTGCCGCAACGGCACGGAATGAGCAGTTCTTC
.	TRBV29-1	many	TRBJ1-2	CSVALGTYYGYTF	TGCAGCGTAGCACTTGGGACCTACTATGGCTACACCTTC
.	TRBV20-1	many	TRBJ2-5	CSARPGAETQYF	TGCAGTGCCCGACCGGGGGCCGAGACCCAGTACTTC
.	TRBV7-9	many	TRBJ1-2	CASSLGRGSANGYTF	TGTGCCAGCAGCTTAGGACGGGGCTCAGCGAATGGCTACACCTTC
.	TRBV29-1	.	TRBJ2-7	CSVGGDGAYEQYF	TGCAGCGTTGGCGGCGACGGAGCCTACGAGCAGTACTTC
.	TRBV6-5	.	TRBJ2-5	CASSYDQEQYF	TGTGCCAGCAGTTACGACCAGGAGCAGTACTTC
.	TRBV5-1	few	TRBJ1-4	CASRLRDPNEKLFF	TGCGCCAGCAGACTGAGAGACCCTAATGAAAAACTGTTTTTT
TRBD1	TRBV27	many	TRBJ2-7	CASSVQQGDEQYF	TGTGCCAGCAGTGTCCAACAGGGGGACGAGCAGTACTTC
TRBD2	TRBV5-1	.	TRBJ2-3	CASSPRGTSGADTQYF	TGCGCCAGCAGCCCACGGGGGACTAGCGGGGCGGATACGCAGTATTTT
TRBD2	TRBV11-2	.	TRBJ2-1	CASSLGLAGGLSILRNEQFF	TGTGCCAGCAGCCTGGGACTAGCGGGAGGGCTAAGTATACTCCGCAATGAGCAGTTCTTC
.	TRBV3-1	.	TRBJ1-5	CASSQGPGGLEPQHF	TGTGCCAGCAGCCAAGGACCGGGGGGCTTGGAGCCCCAGCATTTT
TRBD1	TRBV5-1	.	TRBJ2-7	CASSLGTVYEQYF	TGCGCCAGCAGCCTCGGGACAGTCTACGAGCAGTACTTC
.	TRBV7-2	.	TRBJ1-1	CASSLYITEAFF	TGTGCCAGCAGCCTGTACATCACTGAAGCTTTCTTT
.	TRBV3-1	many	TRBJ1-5	CASSLRPVGNQPQHF	TGTGCCAGCAGCCTACGCCCCGTGGGCAATCAGCCCCAGCATTTT
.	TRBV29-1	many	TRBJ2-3	CSVEDSRAGTDTQYF	TGCAGCGTTGAAGATTCCCGGGCCGGCACAGATACGCAGTATTTT
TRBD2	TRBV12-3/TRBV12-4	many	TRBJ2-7	CASSYREGGEQYF	TGTGCCAGCAGTTATCGGGAGGGCGGAGAGCAGTACTTC
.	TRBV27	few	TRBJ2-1	CASSVQVGSYNEQFF	TGTGCCAGCAGTGTGCAGGTAGGCTCCTACAATGAGCAGTTCTTC